This T cell receptor (beta chain) was recovered during a study of vaccination and CD4 T cells after COVID-19. Study observations and caveats: Median SARS-CoV-2-reactive clonotype numbers rose nonsignificantly, about 20 to 38.

Oncomine TCR Beta short-read sequencing was applied to DNA from cultured CD4+ T cells. TCRdb redid the calling of the PCR reads with MiXCR, one entry per CDR3 protein. The sample yields more than 10,000 distinct CDR3 sequences, about 30% seen once. In regard to this clonotype: The antigen is unknown.

With 8 bases clipped from V and 4 bases from J, the junction kept 2 bases outside the gene matches. The germline gives CDR1 KGHSH, CDR2 LQKENI. The CDR3 has 12 residues. The treatment is: approximately 9-day PBMC culture with coronavirus spike peptide pools or control peptides (ViraFEST assay). Specimen: CD4+ T cells from blood, cultured in vitro, collected after SARS-CoV-2 vaccination. This receptor was taken from a human donor who had recovered from COVID-19. The chain carries TRBV18 and TRBJ1-5, with 7 bases fitting TRBD1. CDR3 loop: CASQQGNQPQHF. CDR3 DNA sequence: TGTGCCAGCCAACAGGGGAATCAGCCCCAGCATTTT.